Given below is one T cell receptor (beta chain) in context. Its matching antigen is unknown. The entry originates in a study of T cell responses to AZD1222 COVID-19 vaccine. The germline V and J ends were trimmed by 5 bases and 0 bases, with 9 bases remaining between them. The CDR3 sequence is 14 residues long. From germline, CDR1 is SEHNR and CDR2 FQNEAQ (reference sequence). Study observations and caveats: Baseline testing showed seropositivity in only five to seven AZD1222 recipients. The CD4 TCRs associated with vaccination extended across spike and predominated at 160-218 and 743-854. Repertoire sampling occurred only after the peak T cell response.

Measured with immunoSEQ multiplex PCR; TCRdb has only the in-frame clones, and not every one. The sample consists of 70,000 to 80,000 clones, around 80% of them appearing once. The rearrangement uses TRBV7-9 and TRBJ2-3; D perhaps matches TRBD1 (5 bases). The sample consisted of peripheral blood, taken 28 days after the second AZD1222 dose. This TCR derives from an adult who received the AZD1222 COVID-19 vaccine. The CDR3 nucleotides are TGTGCCAGCAGCCGAGACAGTAGCACAGATACGCAGTATTTT. The encoded protein is CASSRDSSTDTQYF.